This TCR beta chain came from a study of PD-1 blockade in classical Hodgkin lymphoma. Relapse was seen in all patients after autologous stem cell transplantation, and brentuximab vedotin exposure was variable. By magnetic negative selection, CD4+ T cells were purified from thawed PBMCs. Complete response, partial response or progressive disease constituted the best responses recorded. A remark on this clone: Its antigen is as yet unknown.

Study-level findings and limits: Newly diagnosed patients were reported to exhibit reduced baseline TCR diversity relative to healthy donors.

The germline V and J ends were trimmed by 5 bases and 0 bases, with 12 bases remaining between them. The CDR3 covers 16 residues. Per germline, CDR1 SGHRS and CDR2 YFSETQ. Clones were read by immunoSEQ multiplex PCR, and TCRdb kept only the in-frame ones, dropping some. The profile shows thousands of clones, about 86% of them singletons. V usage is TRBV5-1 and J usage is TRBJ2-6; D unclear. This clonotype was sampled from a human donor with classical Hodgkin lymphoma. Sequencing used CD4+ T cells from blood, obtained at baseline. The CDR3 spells CASSLTLSSGANVLTF. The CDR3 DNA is TGCGCCAGCAGTTTGACATTAAGCTCTGGGGCCAACGTCCTGACTTTC. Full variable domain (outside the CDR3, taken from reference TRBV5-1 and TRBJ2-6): KAGVTQTPRYLIKTRGQQVTLSCSPISGHRSVSWYQQTPGQGLQFLFEYFSETQRNKGNFPGRFSGRQFSNSRSEMNVSTLELGDSALYLCASSLTLSSGANVLTFGAGSRLTVL.